The clone carrying this T cell receptor (beta chain) showed up just once. Its antigen is still unknown. These data are taken from a study of CD8 T cell repertoires and HIV-1 epitope variants. On the study more broadly: Epitopes were three Gag families plus Nef HW9 and YT9. Separate from the cultures, 1M uncultured T cells served as baseline.

Germline CDR1 LGHNA, CDR2 YSLEER. V gave up 0 bases and J gave up 5 bases; unmatched junction bases: 13. This CDR3 comprises 18 residues. Method: immunoSEQ multiplex PCR; TCRdb's copy keeps in-frame clones and lacks some. This table holds 5,700 or so clones, about 60% found once. The sequence was collected from a male donor with HIV. The J gene is TRBJ1-2, the V gene TRBV4-3; the match to TRBD1 covers 9 bases. Sequenced: cultured CD8+ T cells derived from PBMCs. For the CDR3, the DNA is TGCGCCAGCAGCCAAGATCGTTCCGGGACAGGGCCGTTTTATGGCTACACCTTC. This sequence encodes CASSQDRSGTGPFYGYTF.